This TCR beta chain was found in a study of blood T cell repertoires in COVID-19 (TCRdb year 2020). Describing the broader study: The collaborator samples originated in the United States, Italy and Spain and spanned the acute and convalescent phases of COVID-19. Deeply sampled blood TCRbeta repertoires from subjects exposed to, actively infected with, or recovered from COVID-19 were included in the dataset. Nearly every sample came with metadata listing a de-identified subject ID, COVID-19 status, age in years and sex. The material from the prospective study consisted of cDNA or gDNA derived from T cells, B-cell-depleted T cells, or PBMCs. Samples came from the ongoing ImmuneRACE study (first 160 participants) plus 1,254 subjects from 6 global collaborators. The repertoires were released in a freely available public database intended as a resource for research on the immune response to SARS-CoV-2. HLA class I and class II types, where available, came from metadata supplied by the sample provider rather than from assay-based typing.

A word on this clone: Its binding antigen is unknown. The sample holds no much larger clone one base away, and base qualities are not on file.

The collaborating institutions used their own protocols to collect whole blood in K2EDTA tubes. Collaborator samples were shipped for TCRbeta analysis as frozen whole blood, isolated PBMCs, or DNA extracted from either sample type. Results the study describes overall, beyond this receptor: Clinical and demographic metadata were provided uncurated, with the amount varying by source and participant.

The junction shows trimming of 6 bases on V and 2 bases on J, plus 12 bases between the germline ends. The CDR1 and CDR2 encoded by the germline V gene are KGHSH and LQKENI. Measured from the cysteine to the phenylalanine, the CDR3 is 14 residues long. Solely the CDR3 DNA is kept, with 42 bases framed from the first base. TCRbeta CDR3 regions were amplified from genomic DNA using the immunoSEQ Assay, a bias-controlled multiplex PCR. On the authors' methods: Within the assay, amplification of reference gene primers was used to estimate how many nucleated cells each sample contained. Sequence reads were collapsed and filtered to measure the absolute abundance of every unique TCRbeta CDR3 rearrangement. For each sample, productive Simpson clonality was calculated as the square root of Simpson's diversity index across productive rearrangements. TCRdb's version of the immuneACCESS table is confined to in-frame rearrangements and falls short of the full clone set. An unresolved V gene accounts for under half of the shortfall where checked; the remainder is of unknown origin. V and J calls and clone size follow that table, whereas D and trimming were derived from the DNA. The table for this sample lists just over 90,000 clones; about 80% of them were counted only once. The ten largest clonotypes hold roughly 15% of the sample.

The sample was peripheral blood. The chain couples TRBV18 to TRBJ2-3; the D gene is possibly TRBD1, with 6 bases matching. This TCR came from a human donor in a cohort sampled during active COVID-19. The DNA is as follows: TGTGCCAGCTCTCCAGGGGCCTACACAGATACGCAGTATTTT. Its protein reads: CASSPGAYTDTQYF.